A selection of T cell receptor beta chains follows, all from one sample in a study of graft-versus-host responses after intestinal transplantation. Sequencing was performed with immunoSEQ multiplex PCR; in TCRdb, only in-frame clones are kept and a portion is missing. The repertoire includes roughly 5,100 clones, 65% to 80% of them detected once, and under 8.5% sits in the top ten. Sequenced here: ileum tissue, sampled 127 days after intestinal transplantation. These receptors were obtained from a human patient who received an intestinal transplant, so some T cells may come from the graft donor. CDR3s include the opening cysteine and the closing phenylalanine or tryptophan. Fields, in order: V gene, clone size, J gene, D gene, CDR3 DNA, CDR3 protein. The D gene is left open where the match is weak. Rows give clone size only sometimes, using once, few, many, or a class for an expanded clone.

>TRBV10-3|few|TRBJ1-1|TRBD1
TGTGCCATCAGTGGGGACAGGGGGAACACTGAAGCTTTCTTT
CAISGDRGNTEAFF
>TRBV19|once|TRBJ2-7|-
TGTGCCAGTAGGGGGGACGGCCAGCCCTACGAGCAGTACTTC
CASRGDGQPYEQYF
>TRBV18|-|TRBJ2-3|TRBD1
TGTGCCAGCTCACCACTCGTTGGGACAGGCTCAGATACGCAGTATTTT
CASSPLVGTGSDTQYF
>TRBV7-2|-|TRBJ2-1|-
TGTGCCAGCAGCGCCAGGGTGTCGGGCAATGAGCAGTTCTTC
CASSARVSGNEQFF
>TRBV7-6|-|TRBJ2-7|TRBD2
TGTGCCAGCAGCAGCGGGGCGGCAAGGGGCTACGAGCAGTACTTC
CASSSGAARGYEQYF
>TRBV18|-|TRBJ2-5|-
TGTGCCAGCTCACCACTCCAAGAGACCCAGTACTTC
CASSPLQETQYF
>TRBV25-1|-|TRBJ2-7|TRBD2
TGTGCCAGCGGCGGGACTAGCACGGCTTTATCCCCCTACGAGCAGTACTTC
CASGGTSTALSPYEQYF
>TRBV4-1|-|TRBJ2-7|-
TGCGCCAGCAGCCAAGATTATGGTACGGGCTACGAGCAGTACTTC
CASSQDYGTGYEQYF
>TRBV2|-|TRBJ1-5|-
TGTGCCAGCAGTGACAGGGGTCGGAGTCAGCCCCAGCATTTT
CASSDRGRSQPQHF
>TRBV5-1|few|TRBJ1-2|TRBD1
TGCGCCAGCAGCTTTCCCGGGAGGACAGGGGGCGGCTATGGCTACACCTTC
CASSFPGRTGGGYGYTF
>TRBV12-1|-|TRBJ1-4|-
TGTGCCAGCAGCTTTGGCGCAAGGGGGAAGAATGAAAAACTGTTTTTT
CASSFGARGKNEKLFF
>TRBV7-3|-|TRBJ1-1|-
TGTGCCAGCAGCTTCTGGGAGAACACTGAAGCTTTCTTT
CASSFWENTEAFF
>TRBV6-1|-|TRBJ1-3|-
TGTGCCAGCAGTCCCTTTAGGGGTGGAAACACCATATATTTT
CASSPFRGGNTIYF
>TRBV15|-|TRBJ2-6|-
TGTGCCACCAGCAGAGATTGGGGGACCGGGGCCAACGTCCTGACTTTC
CATSRDWGTGANVLTF
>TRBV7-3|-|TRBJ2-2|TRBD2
TGCGCCAGCAGCTTAACTCCTAGCGGGACCGACGGGGAGCTGTTTTTT
CASSLTPSGTDGELFF
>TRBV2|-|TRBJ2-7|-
TGTGCCAGCAACCTCAGGGTGGGAGGGGGCGAGCAGTACTTC
CASNLRVGGGEQYF
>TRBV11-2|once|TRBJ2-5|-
TGTGCCAGCAGCTTAAAGTGGGGAGAGACCCAGTACTTC
CASSLKWGETQYF
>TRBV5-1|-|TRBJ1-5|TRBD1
TGCGCCAGCAGCTTGGCCACAGGGGGCAATCAGCCCCAGCATTTT
CASSLATGGNQPQHF
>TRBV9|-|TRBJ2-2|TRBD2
TGTGCCAGCGGGGGGAGCGGGAGGGCGAGCACCGGGGAGCTGTTTTTT
CASGGSGRASTGELFF
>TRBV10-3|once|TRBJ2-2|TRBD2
TGTGCCATCACACCTCGGGAGGGGGGCACCGGGGAGCTGTTTTTT
CAITPREGGTGELFF
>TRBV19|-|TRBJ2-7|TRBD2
TGTGCCAGTAGTCTAGCGGGAGCCCCCGAGCAGTACTTC
CASSLAGAPEQYF
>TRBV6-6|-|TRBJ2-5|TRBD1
TGTGCCAGCAGCCCCCGTCAGGGGGAAGGGGGGACCCAGTACTTC
CASSPRQGEGGTQYF
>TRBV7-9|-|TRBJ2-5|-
TGTGCCAGCAGCTTAGCCCCTCTAGGGAGCGGGACCCAGTACTTC
CASSLAPLGSGTQYF
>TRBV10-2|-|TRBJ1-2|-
TGCGCCAGCAGGGACCACAGGGTAGGAGGCTACACCTTC
CASRDHRVGGYTF
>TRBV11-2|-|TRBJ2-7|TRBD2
TGTGCCAGCAGCCGACTAGCGGCCTACGAGCAGTACTTC
CASSRLAAYEQYF